This T cell receptor beta chain was found in a study of T cells in Graves' hyperthyroidism and ophthalmopathy (dated by TCRdb to about 2019). Regarding the complete study: Peripheral blood samples were taken at the time of initial diagnosis, prior to any treatment. To identify TCR V-J signatures that set the groups apart, the researchers used a discovery cohort of more than 95 patients, made up of 40 to 45 with Graves' ophthalmopathy and 55 to 65 with stable Graves' hyperthyroidism. An independent validation cohort of about 19 hyperthyroidism patients and 15 or so patients who later progressed to ophthalmopathy tested prospective prediction of ophthalmopathy. For training and testing, the 100 patients in the discovery cohort were randomly divided in a 7:3 ratio. In several Graves' hyperthyroidism patients, the study also compared T-cell repertoires from thyroid tissue with T-cell repertoires from blood. After blood sampling, hyperthyroidism patients were treated with methimazole at a starting dose of 30 mg daily, and ophthalmopathy patients were treated with high-dose intravenous methylprednisolone. According to the paper, TCR Vbeta CDR3 sequencing was carried out on some 130 peripheral blood samples, which came from 40 to 45 ophthalmopathy, around 75 hyperthyroidism and some 17 progressor patients. What the research found in general, with its limitations: Ophthalmopathy was separated from stable hyperthyroidism by a 13 V-J signature model, with approximately 85% sensitivity and roughly 81% specificity obtained in cross-validation and 80%/75% obtained in testing. Most expanded thyroid clonotypes (frequency above 0.001) were also detected in blood, a finding suggesting that blood repertoires may reflect thyroid immune responses. No statistical method was used to set the sample size in advance, and investigators knew the group allocation. During validation, the model predicted progression to ophthalmopathy a median of about 6.3 months ahead of onset, with approximately 70% sensitivity and roughly 72% specificity.

CDR3 length: 15 amino acids, cysteine to phenylalanine. Only the CDR3 DNA stays, 45 bases, in frame from base 1. Ends trimmed: V by 4 bases, J by 10 bases; bases unmatched to a gene: 10. CDR1 and CDR2 are drawn from the germline V gene: SGHTA, FQGNSA. This clonotype was counted a few times. Its antigen is unknown. Per-base qualities were not stored, and no clone one base away is much larger. A patient counted as having stable Graves' hyperthyroidism if no progression to ophthalmopathy occurred over 18 months of follow-up. The hyperthyroidism patients were between 18 and 65 years old and newly diagnosed, with a disease duration of less than 2 months. The study excluded patients with uncontrolled infections, other autoimmune diseases, pregnancy or lactation. Diagnoses relied on clinical symptoms, serum thyroxine and TRAb, thyroid ultrasound and orbital computed tomography. PBMCs were separated from roughly 9.6 ml of fresh peripheral blood using Ficoll-Paque density gradient centrifugation. Total RNA was extracted with Trizol reagent, and quality was checked on an Agilent 2100 Bioanalyzer.

The TCR beta CDR3 regions were amplified from the RNA transcripts. For the first round of RT-PCR on the TCR CDR3, the HTBI primer set was used together with the Qiagen OneStep RT-PCR kit. Libraries were constructed in a second round of multiplex PCR, after which size selection and purification were carried out. The libraries were sequenced on an Illumina HiSeq2000 using paired-end 100 bp reads. The authors processed their data as follows. Raw data were processed with SOAPnuke, discarding reads with adapters, uncalled bases, mean Phred below 15, or no exact constant-primer or identifier match. COPE v1.2.5 was used to merge the high-quality paired reads, and each unique nucleotide sequence was defined as a clonotype. Clonotypes were aligned to IMGT TRBV, TRBD and TRBJ reference segments using MiTCR v1.1. The analysis was restricted to V-J combinations with a frequency above 0.0001, which together covered 99.2% of the repertoires. The TCS score was defined as the ratio of F50 (clonal expansion) to E x V (chaos), calculated using BLOSUM62-based TCRdist between CDR3 peptides within each V-J. Welch's t-statistics and random forest reduced roughly 540 V-J features to under 15, which were used in a naive Bayes classifier (R e1071). The public sequencing data were trimmed at Q25 with fastp and processed into clonotypes with MiXCR by TCRdb, which kept only in-frame beta chains. Every entry covers one CDR3 protein and lists the most common genes and DNA from its rows. These V and J calls originate from TCRdb's pipeline instead of the authors' own analysis. Across this sample there are approximately 740,000 distinct CDR3 sequences, with about 14% seen only once. Roughly 10% of the sample lies in the top ten.

This receptor was obtained from a woman under 30 with Graves' hyperthyroidism. The rearrangement joined TRBV7-2 to TRBJ2-1, with 10 bases matching TRBD1. Sample: blood. The CDR3 corresponds to CASSSGTGVLKEQFF. The nucleotide sequence is given as TGTGCCAGCAGCTCCGGGACAGGGGTCTTGAAAGAGCAGTTCTTC.